These 28 T cell receptor beta chains were sequenced from one sample in a study of beta chain features in type 1 diabetes. Sequencing targeted expressed TCRB transcripts, as all isolated RNA had been reverse transcribed. TCRdb's table, derived via immunoSEQ multiplex PCR, lists solely in-frame clones and lacks some. The table records about 450,000 clones, approximately 10% of them present only once. The specimen sequenced was naive CD4+ T cells from blood. The receptors were sampled from a woman under 30 in good health.

The chain links TRBV9 to TRBJ1-4; a possible D gene is TRBD1 (6 bases). The length of the CDR3 is 15 residues. Germline V gene sequence: CDR1 SGDLS, CDR2 YYNGEE. The germline V and J ends were trimmed by 3 bases and 7 bases, with 16 bases remaining between them. The CDR3 sequence: CASSAQGLGSEKLFF. DNA of the CDR3: TGTGCCAGCAGCGCACAGGGTCTGGGTAGTGAAAAACTGTTTTTT.

CDR3 coding DNA: TGTGCCAGCAGCTTAGCGCGGGCGGTGGGAGCTTTCTTT. Its translation is CASSLARAVGAFF. J is TRBJ1-1 and V is TRBV7-2; D gene unclear. The germline V gene has CDR1 SGHTA and CDR2 FQGNSA. V lost 0 bases and J lost 10, with 12 bases in between. The CDR3 covers 13 residues.

V is TRBV15 and J is TRBJ1-6; TRBD1 is a possible D gene (5 bases). The germline V and J ends were trimmed by 3 bases and 10 bases, with 16 bases remaining between them. The CDR3 totals 15 residues. Germline CDR1 reads LNHNV; CDR2 reads YYDKDF (reference sequence). CDR3 sequence (DNA): TGTGCCACCAGCAGGGACGGGGGAGGAGGCTCACCCCTCCACTTT. Residues: CATSRDGGGGSPLHF.

This clone has just a few counts. The chain has TRBV18 and TRBJ1-2; D uncertain. The CDR3 spans 14 residues. V lost 5 bases to trimming and J lost 3 bases, with 13 bases between them. Germline V gene lookup returns CDR1 KGHSH and CDR2 LQKENI. The CDR3 DNA reads TGTGCCAGCTCATCACGCGGCCGGTACTATGGCTACACCTTC. As protein: CASSSRGRYYGYTF. Variable domain in full (rest from reference TRBV18 and TRBJ1-2): NAGVMQNPRHLVRRRGQEARLRCSPMKGHSHVYWYRQLPEEGLKFMVYLQKENIIDESGMPKERFSAEFPKEGPSILRIQQVVRGDSAAYFCASSSRGRYYGYTFGSGTRLTVV.

This clone was found a few times. J is TRBJ1-4 and V is TRBV9; TRBD1 matches at 8 bases. V was pared by 4 bases and J by 8 bases, with 4 bases of the junction left unmatched. CDR3 length: 13 amino acids. Germline CDR1 reads SGDLS; CDR2 reads YYNGEE. CDR3 amino acids: CASSSTGVEKLFF. CDR3 bases: TGTGCCAGCAGCTCGACAGGGGTGGAAAAACTGTTTTTT.

This clone was counted between two and nine times. The chain carries TRBV9 and TRBJ1-2; D is uncertain. Germline assignment: CDR1 SGDLS and CDR2 YYNGEE. The CDR3 extends over 12 amino acids. Deletions cut 0 bases from V and 2 bases from J, with 2 bases between. CDR3 loop: CASSVANYGYTF. In DNA, the CDR3 is TGTGCCAGCAGCGTAGCAAACTATGGCTACACCTTC.

The rearrangement uses TRBV6-1 and TRBJ2-3; D possibly matches TRBD1 or TRBD2 (5 bases each). CDR3 length: 15 amino acids. The germline CDR1 and CDR2 sequences are MNHNS and SASEGT. Deletions cut 8 bases from V and 0 bases from J, with 15 bases between. The DNA for the CDR3 is TGTGCCAGCGCATACTCGGGGCTAAGCACAGATACGCAGTATTTT. This codes for CASAYSGLSTDTQYF.

V usage is TRBV7-3 and J usage is TRBJ2-1, with TRBD2 matching over 10 bases. V lost 5 bases to trimming and J lost 15 bases; unmatched junction nucleotides: 10. The CDR3 has 13 residues. Germline CDR1 is SGHTA and CDR2 is FQGTGA. CDR3 bases: TGTGCCAGCAGCCCGGAGACTAGCGGGTCCCCGTTCTTC. Translated, it gives CASSPETSGSPFF.

V gene TRBV15 combines with J gene TRBJ2-7; D is ambiguous. Trimming took off 3 bases at V and 2 bases at J, with 8 bases between the two ends. From germline, CDR1 is LNHNV and CDR2 YYDKDF (reference sequence). The CDR3 length is 13 residues. CDR3 protein: CATSRDHPYEQYF. CDR3 DNA: TGTGCCACCAGCAGGGACCATCCCTACGAGCAGTACTTC.

This clone was detected only a few times. The CDR3 sequence: CASSPGHRVNQPQHF. The CDR3 coding sequence is TGTGCCAGCAGCCCGGGACACAGAGTAAATCAGCCCCAGCATTTT. The gene calls are TRBV7-2 and TRBJ1-5, with D possibly being TRBD1 (6 bases). The CDR3 runs 15 residues. Germline assignment: CDR1 SGHTA and CDR2 FQGNSA. V was shortened by 5 bases and J by 4 bases, with 15 bases between the two germline ends.

This clone was counted only a few times. The chain couples TRBV7-9 to TRBJ2-6, with D maybe TRBD2 (6 bases). In germline, CDR1 is SEHNR, CDR2 FQNEAQ (reference sequence). V lost 5 bases to trimming and J lost 2 bases, with 10 bases between them. The CDR3 extends over 15 amino acids. CDR3 protein: CASSPREAGANVLTF. DNA for the CDR3: TGTGCCAGCAGCCCCAGGGAGGCTGGGGCCAACGTCCTGACTTTC.

J is TRBJ1-1 and V is TRBV30, with 9 bases lining up with TRBD1. CDR1 is GTSNPN and CDR2 is SVGIG in the germline V gene (reference sequence). J was trimmed by 8 bases and V by 2 bases; bases with no gene match: 12. The CDR3 totals 15 residues. CDR3: CAWSSARTGVQEAFF. The CDR3 nucleotides read TGTGCCTGGAGTAGTGCTCGGACAGGGGTGCAAGAAGCTTTCTTT.

The J gene is TRBJ2-5, the V gene TRBV18; D possibly corresponds to TRBD1 (6 bases). Germline CDR1 is KGHSH and CDR2 is LQKENI. Trimming cost V 3 bases and J 3 bases, with 11 bases left between them. The CDR3 is made up of 14 amino acids. The CDR3 DNA reads TGTGCCAGCTCACCGTCTTCAGGGGAAGAGACCCAGTACTTC. It is translated as CASSPSSGEETQYF.

This clone has only a few counts. V is TRBV2 and J is TRBJ2-7; D remains unclear. CDR1 is SNHLY, CDR2 FYNNEI, per germline. The CDR3 runs to 10 residues. With 8 bases removed from V and 4 bases from J, the gap between germline ends came to 6 bases. The CDR3 is CASGRYEQYF. The CDR3, as DNA: TGTGCCAGCGGCAGATACGAGCAGTACTTC.

This clone was seen a few times. CDR3 in amino acids: CASSQERGTEAFF. CDR3 DNA sequence: TGTGCCAGCAGCCAAGAAAGAGGCACTGAAGCTTTCTTT. This chain uses TRBV4-2 with TRBJ1-1, with D unclear. The CDR3 length is 13 residues. The germline V gene encodes CDR1 LGHNA and CDR2 YNFKEQ. Trimming took off 0 bases at V and 4 bases at J, with 6 bases between the two ends.

In its sample, this clone was seen a few times. Written as DNA, the CDR3 is TGCGCCAGCAGCCAAGACCTGACAGGATACAATGAGCAGTTCTTC. This encodes CASSQDLTGYNEQFF. J is TRBJ2-1 and V is TRBV4-3; a weak D match, TRBD1 (6 bases). This CDR3 spans 15 amino acids. Per the germline V gene, CDR1 is LGHNA and CDR2 is YSLEER. Trimming pared 0 bases from V and 4 bases from J, leaving 10 bases between.

This clone was seen a handful of times. The V gene is TRBV7-2, the J gene TRBJ2-5; TRBD1 might be the D (5 bases). CDR3 size: 16 residues. V was pared by 2 bases and J by 7 bases, with 20 bases between. Germline assignment: CDR1 SGHTA and CDR2 FQGNSA. This CDR3 reads CASSLQPSPAQGTQYF. The CDR3 coding sequence is TGTGCCAGCAGCTTACAGCCGTCGCCTGCGCAGGGGACCCAGTACTTC.

The DNA of the CDR3 is TGCGCCAGCAGCCGCTCCCGGACTAGCGGGTACCTAGATACGCAGTATTTT. Encoded protein: CASSRSRTSGYLDTQYF. The chain couples TRBV4-3 to TRBJ2-3; 11 bases agree with TRBD2. V lost 4 bases and J lost 5; bases outside the gene matches: 11. Germline lookup yields CDR1 LGHNA and CDR2 YSLEER. The CDR3 extends over 17 amino acids.

The sample holds a few counts of this clone. The DNA of the CDR3 is TGTGCCAGCAGTTCTCAGACGCCGCGGGGCCAACAAGAGACCCAGTACTTC. Translated, it gives CASSSQTPRGQQETQYF. The chain carries TRBV27 and TRBJ2-5, with D maybe TRBD2 (6 bases). V was clipped by 4 bases and J by 2 bases, with 20 bases between them. Per germline, CDR1 MNHEY and CDR2 SMNVEV (reference sequence). This CDR3 region has 17 residues.

This clone has a handful of counts. The genes are TRBV28 and TRBJ1-3; maybe TRBD1 (5 bases). V lost 5 bases to trimming and J lost 3 bases, with 14 bases between them. CDR1 and CDR2 (germline): MDHEN, SYDVKM. The CDR3 is 15 amino acids. The CDR3 region is CASSAPGRGGNTIYF. The DNA of the CDR3 is TGTGCCAGCAGTGCGCCAGGGAGAGGTGGAAACACCATATATTTT.

Only a few counts were recorded for this clone. The rearrangement uses TRBV7-2 and TRBJ2-5; 7 nucleotides match TRBD2. The V and J ends lost 11 bases and 1 base, in that order; junction bases with no gene match: 13. Germline V gene sequence: CDR1 SGHTA, CDR2 FQGNSA. CDR3 length: 15 amino acids. The chain's CDR3 is CAGSSWGLPQETQYF. For the CDR3, the DNA is TGTGCCGGCTCGAGCTGGGGACTACCCCAAGAGACCCAGTACTTC.

In its sample, this clone was seen a few times. The same CDR3 arises from other DNA sequences in this sample as well. V gene TRBV29-1 combines with J gene TRBJ1-1, with D hard to call. The CDR3 length is 11 residues. Trimming took 4 bases from V and 0 from J, leaving 3 bases between them. Germline assignment: CDR1 SQVTM and CDR2 ANQGSEA. DNA of the CDR3: TGCAGCGTTGGTTTGAACACTGAAGCTTTCTTT. As protein: CSVGLNTEAFF.

This clone was picked up many times. This chain uses TRBV14 with TRBJ2-4; TRBD1 might be the D (5 bases). The CDR3 totals 16 residues. CDR1 and CDR2 from the germline V gene are SGHDN and FVKESK. Trimming took 5 bases from V and 0 from J, leaving 14 bases between them. CDR3 in amino acids: CASSEGHNLAKNIQYF. CDR3 bases: TGTGCCAGCAGCGAAGGACACAACCTAGCCAAAAACATTCAGTACTTC. Drawing the rest from reference TRBV14 and TRBJ2-4, the complete variable domain is EAGVTQFPSHSVIEKGQTVTLRCDPISGHDNLYWYRRVMGKEIKFLLHFVKESKQDESGMPNNRFLAERTGGTYSTLKVQPAELEDSGVYFCASSEGHNLAKNIQYFGAGTRLSVL.

The chain has TRBV28 and TRBJ1-6, with 8 bases lining up with TRBD1. The germline V gene encodes CDR1 MDHEN and CDR2 SYDVKM. Trimming took 1 base from V and 8 from J; bases not matched to a gene: 4. The CDR3 sequence is 15 residues long. The CDR3 region has the DNA TGTGCCAGCAGTTTATTGGCAGGGGGCGATTCACCCCTCCACTTT. It encodes CASSLLAGGDSPLHF.

V is TRBV2 and J is TRBJ1-1; D gene ambiguous. CDR1 is SNHLY, CDR2 FYNNEI, per germline. The V end was cut by 0 bases, the J end by 3 bases, with 11 bases between. The CDR3 has 15 residues. CDR3 protein: CASSEAGSSYTEAFF. The CDR3 DNA reads as TGTGCCAGCAGTGAAGCAGGTTCGTCCTACACTGAAGCTTTCTTT. Full variable domain (outside the CDR3, taken from reference TRBV2 and TRBJ1-1): EPEVTQTPSHQVTQMGQEVILRCVPISNHLYFYWYRQILGQKVEFLVSFYNNEISEKSEIFDDQFSVERPDGSNFTLKIRSTKLEDSAMYFCASSEAGSSYTEAFFGQGTRLTVV.

The chain carries TRBV5-6 and TRBJ2-4; TRBD2 might be the D (6 bases). Trimming stripped 7 bases from V and 4 bases from J, with 18 bases between. Germline lookup yields CDR1 SGHDT and CDR2 YYEEEE. CDR3 size: 15 residues. This chain's CDR3 is CASANPGDGKNIQYF. As DNA, the CDR3 is TGTGCCAGCGCCAACCCGGGGGACGGGAAAAACATTCAGTACTTC.

This clone was observed a few times. The chain recombines TRBV7-2 with TRBJ2-6; the D gene could be TRBD1 or TRBD2 (5 bases each). The CDR3 has 16 residues. V lost 5 bases and J lost 0, with 11 bases in between. Germline V gives CDR1 SGHTA, CDR2 FQGNSA. CDR3 DNA sequence: TGTGCCAGCAGCCCGGGACGGTCCTCTGGGGCCAACGTCCTGACTTTC. As protein: CASSPGRSSGANVLTF.

This clone has ten or more counts. The chain joins TRBV15 to TRBJ2-1; unclear D gene. Trimming pared 2 bases from V and 4 bases from J, leaving 9 bases between. CDR3 size: 14 residues. CDR1 and CDR2 from the germline V gene are LNHNV and YYDKDF (reference sequence). The CDR3 loop reads CATSRPRAYNEQFF. The CDR3 DNA is TGTGCCACCAGCAGACCCAGAGCTTACAATGAGCAGTTCTTC.